This T cell receptor (beta chain) was sequenced during a study of blood T cell repertoires in COVID-19. Across the study: The United States, Italy and Spain provided the acute and convalescent COVID-19 samples.

The method was immunoSEQ multiplex PCR; TCRdb's version includes in-frame clones alone and lacks a portion of them. In the table there are around 400,000 clones, 80% to 90% of which are singletons. This clone was observed a few times. The germline gives CDR1 MNHEY, CDR2 SVGAGI. V lost 6 bases, J lost 1 base, and 3 bases stayed unmatched. CDR3 size: 14 residues. The clonotype originates from a man aged 40-49 years with acute or convalescent COVID-19. Material: peripheral blood. The chain is built from TRBV6-5 and TRBJ1-1; 9 nucleotides match TRBD1. CDR3 bases: TGTGCCAGCAGACTGGACAGGGGGAACACTGAAGCTTTCTTT. This gives the protein CASRLDRGNTEAFF.